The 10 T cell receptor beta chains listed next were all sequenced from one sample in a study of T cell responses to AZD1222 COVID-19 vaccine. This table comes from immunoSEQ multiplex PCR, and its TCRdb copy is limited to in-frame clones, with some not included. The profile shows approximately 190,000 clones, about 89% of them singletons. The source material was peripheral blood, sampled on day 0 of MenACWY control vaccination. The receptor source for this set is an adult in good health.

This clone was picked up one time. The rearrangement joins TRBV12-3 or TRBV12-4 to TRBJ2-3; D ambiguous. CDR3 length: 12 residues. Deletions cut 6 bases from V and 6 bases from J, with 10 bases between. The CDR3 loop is CASSPESDTQYF. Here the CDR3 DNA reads TGTGCCAGCAGCCCGGAGTCCGATACGCAGTATTTT.

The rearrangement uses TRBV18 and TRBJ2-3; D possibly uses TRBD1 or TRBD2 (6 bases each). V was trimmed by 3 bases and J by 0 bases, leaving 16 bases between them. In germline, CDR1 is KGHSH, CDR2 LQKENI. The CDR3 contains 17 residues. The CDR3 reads CASSPNGPGASTDTQYF. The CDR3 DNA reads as TGTGCCAGCTCACCGAACGGTCCGGGGGCCAGCACAGATACGCAGTATTTT.

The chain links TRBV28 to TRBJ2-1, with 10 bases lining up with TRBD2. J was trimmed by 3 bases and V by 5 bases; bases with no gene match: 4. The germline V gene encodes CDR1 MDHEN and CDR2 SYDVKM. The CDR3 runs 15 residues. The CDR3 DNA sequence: TGTGCCAGCAGTACCGGGACTAGCGTCTACAATGAGCAGTTCTTC. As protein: CASSTGTSVYNEQFF.

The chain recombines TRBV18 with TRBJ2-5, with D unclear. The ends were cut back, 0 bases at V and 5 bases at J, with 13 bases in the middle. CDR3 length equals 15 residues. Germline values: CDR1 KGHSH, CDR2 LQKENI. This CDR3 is CASSPPGSAGETQYF. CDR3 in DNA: TGTGCCAGCTCACCACCGGGCAGCGCCGGGGAGACCCAGTACTTC. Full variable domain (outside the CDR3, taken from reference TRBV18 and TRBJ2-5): NAGVMQNPRHLVRRRGQEARLRCSPMKGHSHVYWYRQLPEEGLKFMVYLQKENIIDESGMPKERFSAEFPKEGPSILRIQQVVRGDSAAYFCASSPPGSAGETQYFGPGTRLLVL.

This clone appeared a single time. The CDR3 spells CASRPASARGYTF. In nucleotides, the CDR3 is TGTGCCAGCAGACCCGCCTCAGCCCGTGGCTACACCTTC. This rearrangement joins TRBV11-2 to TRBJ1-2, with D hard to call. Deletions cut 6 bases from V and 7 bases from J, with 15 bases between. CDR1 and CDR2 from the germline V gene are SGHAT and FQNNGV. The length of the CDR3 is 13 residues.

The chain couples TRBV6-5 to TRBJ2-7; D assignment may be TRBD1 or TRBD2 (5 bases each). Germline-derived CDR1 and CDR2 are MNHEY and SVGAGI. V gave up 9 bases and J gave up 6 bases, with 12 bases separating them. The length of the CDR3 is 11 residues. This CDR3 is CASGAGTEQYF. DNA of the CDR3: TGTGCCAGTGGCGCAGGGACCGAGCAGTACTTC.

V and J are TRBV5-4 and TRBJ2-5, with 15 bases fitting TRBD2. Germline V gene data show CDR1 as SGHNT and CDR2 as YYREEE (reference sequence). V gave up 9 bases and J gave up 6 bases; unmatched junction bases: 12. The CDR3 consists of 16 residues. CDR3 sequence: CATYTPGLAGGKTQYF. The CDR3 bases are TGTGCCACCTATACCCCGGGACTAGCGGGGGGAAAGACCCAGTACTTC.

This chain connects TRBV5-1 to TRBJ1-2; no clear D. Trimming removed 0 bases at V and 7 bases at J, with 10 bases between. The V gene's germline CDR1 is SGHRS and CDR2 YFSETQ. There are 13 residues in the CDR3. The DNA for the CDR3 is TGCGCCAGCAGCTTGGGTGGAGGGAGTGGCTACACCTTC. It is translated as CASSLGGGSGYTF.

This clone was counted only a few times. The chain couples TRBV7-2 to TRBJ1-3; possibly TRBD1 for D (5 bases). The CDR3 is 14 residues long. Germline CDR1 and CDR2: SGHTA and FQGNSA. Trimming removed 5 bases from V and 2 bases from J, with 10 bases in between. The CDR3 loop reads CASSPRGAGNTIYF. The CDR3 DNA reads TGTGCCAGCAGCCCGAGGGGAGCTGGAAACACCATATATTTT. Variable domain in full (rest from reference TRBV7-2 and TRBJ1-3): GAGVSQSPSNKVTEKGKDVELRCDPISGHTALYWYRQSLGQGLEFLIYFQGNSAPDKSGLPSDRFSAERTGGSVSTLTIQRTQQEDSAVYLCASSPRGAGNTIYFGEGSWLTVV.

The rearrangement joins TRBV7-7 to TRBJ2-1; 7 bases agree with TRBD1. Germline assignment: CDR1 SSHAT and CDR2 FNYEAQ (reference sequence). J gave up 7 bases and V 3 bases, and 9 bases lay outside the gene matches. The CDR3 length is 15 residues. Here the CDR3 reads CASSLGPGQLNEQFF. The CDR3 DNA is TGTGCCAGCAGCTTGGGGCCGGGACAGCTAAATGAGCAGTTCTTC.